The 6 T cell receptor beta chains below all came from one sample that was sequenced in a study of PD-L1 blockade in urothelial cancer. Data came from immunoSEQ multiplex PCR; TCRdb stores just in-frame clones and leaves some out. The sample has around 22,000 clones; roughly 89% are singletons. The specimen comprised PBMCs, sampled around atezolizumab (anti-PD-L1) treatment. Receptors were obtained from a man in his fifties or sixties with urothelial cancer.

The chain carries TRBV27 and TRBJ2-3; D might be TRBD2 (6 bases). V dropped 4 bases and J dropped 4 bases, with 15 bases sitting between them. Germline loops: CDR1 MNHEY, CDR2 SMNVEV (reference sequence). The CDR3 consists of 15 residues. The CDR3 reads CASSSGRGRSDTQYF. Written as DNA, the CDR3 is TGTGCCAGCAGTTCCGGGAGAGGTCGATCAGATACGCAGTATTTT.

The chain joins TRBV14 to TRBJ2-5; D unclear. The V and J ends lost 11 bases and 5 bases respectively, with 18 bases between them. Germline CDR1 SGHDN, CDR2 FVKESK. The CDR3 has 13 residues. The CDR3: CASRLGLLETQYF. CDR3 coding DNA: TGTGCCTCGAGGCTCGGGTTGTTGGAGACCCAGTACTTC.

This chain links TRBV2 with TRBJ2-3, with TRBD1 matching over 7 bases. Germline V gives CDR1 SNHLY, CDR2 FYNNEI. CDR3 length equals 16 residues. Trimming removed 6 bases from V and 0 bases from J; junction bases left unmatched: 9. The CDR3 DNA reads TGTGCCAGCAGCGGGGACAGCGCCGCTAGCACAGATACGCAGTATTTT. It codes for CASSGDSAASTDTQYF.

This clone was seen a single time. This chain connects TRBV13 to TRBJ1-1; tentatively, D is TRBD1 (5 bases). This CDR3 spans 14 amino acids. The germline V and J ends were trimmed by 7 bases and 1 base, with 13 bases remaining between them. Looked up from germline, CDR1 is PRHDT and CDR2 is FYEKMQ (reference sequence). CDR3: CASNRGSGNTEAFF. The CDR3 bases are TGTGCCAGCAACCGGGGGAGCGGGAACACTGAAGCTTTCTTT.

V usage is TRBV20-1 and J usage is TRBJ1-2; 7 bases agree with TRBD1. The V gene's germline CDR1 is DFQATT and CDR2 SNEGSKA (reference sequence). The CDR3 consists of 11 residues. With V trimmed by 7 bases and J by 4 bases, 3 bases remained unmatched. Here the CDR3 DNA reads TGCAGTGTTAGGACAGGCTATGGCTACACCTTC. It yields the protein CSVRTGYGYTF.

The J gene is TRBJ2-1, the V gene TRBV9, with D hard to call. The germline CDR1 and CDR2 sequences are SGDLS and YYNGEE. The CDR3 covers 12 residues. V lost 3 bases, J lost 8 bases, and 9 bases lay in between. The CDR3 here is CASSAFPHEQFF. For the CDR3, the DNA is TGTGCCAGCAGCGCCTTCCCCCATGAGCAGTTCTTC.